Detailed here is one T cell receptor (beta chain). Its target is not known. The replicate PCRs on unsorted PBMC were given around 0.3 ug DNA, which is about 30,000 T cell genomes. Sequenced by immunoSEQ multiplex PCR; TCRdb stores in-frame clones only, minus some. Of about 490,000 clones in the sample, over 65% were seen once. This sample was included in a study of shared clonotypes between healthy human individuals. Whole-study findings and limits: Clonotype sharing among donors likely depends on sequencing depth.

V shed 0 bases and J 7 bases; nucleotides not matched to a gene: 8. The CDR3 is made up of 16 amino acids. Germline CDR1 SGHTA, CDR2 FQGTGA. Unsorted samples drew genomic DNA from 85 million to 90 million PBMCs. The source material was PBMCs. The chain carries TRBV7-3 and TRBJ2-1; 8 bases are a match to TRBD2. The TCR comes from a woman aged 40 to 49 in good health. Some clones in this sample may be carry-over from other donors' samples. CDR3 DNA sequence: TGTGCCAGCAGCTTAACGTCGGGAGGGGACACGAATGAGCAGTTCTTC. It codes for CASSLTSGGDTNEQFF.